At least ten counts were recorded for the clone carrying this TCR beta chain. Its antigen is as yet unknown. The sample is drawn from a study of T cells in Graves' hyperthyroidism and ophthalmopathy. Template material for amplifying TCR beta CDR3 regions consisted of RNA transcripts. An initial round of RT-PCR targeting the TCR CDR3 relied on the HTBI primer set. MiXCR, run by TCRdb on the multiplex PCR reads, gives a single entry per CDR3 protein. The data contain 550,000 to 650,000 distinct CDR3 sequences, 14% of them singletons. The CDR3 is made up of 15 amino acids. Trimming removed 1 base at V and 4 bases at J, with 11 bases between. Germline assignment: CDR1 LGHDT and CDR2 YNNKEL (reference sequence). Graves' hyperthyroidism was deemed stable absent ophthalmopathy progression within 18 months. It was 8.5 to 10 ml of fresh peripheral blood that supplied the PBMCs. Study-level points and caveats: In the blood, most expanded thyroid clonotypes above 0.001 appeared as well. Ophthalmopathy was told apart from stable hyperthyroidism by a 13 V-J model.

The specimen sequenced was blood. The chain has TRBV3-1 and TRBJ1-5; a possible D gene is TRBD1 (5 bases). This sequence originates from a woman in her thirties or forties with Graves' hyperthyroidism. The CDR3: CASSQVQGVNQPQHF. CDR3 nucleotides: TGTGCCAGCAGCCAAGTCCAGGGAGTAAATCAGCCCCAGCATTTT.